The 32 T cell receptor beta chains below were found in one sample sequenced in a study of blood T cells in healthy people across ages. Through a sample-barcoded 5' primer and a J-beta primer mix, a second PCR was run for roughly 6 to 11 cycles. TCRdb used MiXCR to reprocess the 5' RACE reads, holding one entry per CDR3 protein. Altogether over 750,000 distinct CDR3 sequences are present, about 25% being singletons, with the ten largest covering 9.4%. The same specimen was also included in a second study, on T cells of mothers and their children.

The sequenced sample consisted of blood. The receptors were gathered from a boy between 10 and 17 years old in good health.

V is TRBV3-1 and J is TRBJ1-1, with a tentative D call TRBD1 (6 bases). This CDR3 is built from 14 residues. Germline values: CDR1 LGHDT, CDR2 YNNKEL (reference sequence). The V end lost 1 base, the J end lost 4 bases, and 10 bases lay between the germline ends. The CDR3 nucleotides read TGTGCCAGCAGCCAAGGGACAGAAGGCACTGAAGCTTTCTTT. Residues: CASSQGTEGTEAFF.

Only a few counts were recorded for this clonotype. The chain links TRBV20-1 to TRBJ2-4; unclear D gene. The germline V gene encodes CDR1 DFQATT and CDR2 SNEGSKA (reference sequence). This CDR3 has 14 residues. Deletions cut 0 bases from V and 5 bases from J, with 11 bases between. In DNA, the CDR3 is TGCAGTGCTAGAGATGGGGTGCAGGAAAACATTCAGTACTTC. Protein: CSARDGVQENIQYF.

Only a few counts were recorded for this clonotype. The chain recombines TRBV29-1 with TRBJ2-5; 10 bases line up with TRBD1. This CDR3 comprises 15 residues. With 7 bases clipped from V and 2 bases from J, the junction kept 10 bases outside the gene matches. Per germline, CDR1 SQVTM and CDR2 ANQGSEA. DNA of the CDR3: TGCAGCGGACAGCCGGGACAGGGGTGGCAAGAGACCCAGTACTTC. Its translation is CSGQPGQGWQETQYF.

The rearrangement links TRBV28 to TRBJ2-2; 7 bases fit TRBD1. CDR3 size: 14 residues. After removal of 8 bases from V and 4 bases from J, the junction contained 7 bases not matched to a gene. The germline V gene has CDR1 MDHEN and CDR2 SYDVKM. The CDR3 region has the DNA TGTGCCAGCTGGGGACAGATGGCCACCGGGGAGCTGTTTTTT. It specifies CASWGQMATGELFF. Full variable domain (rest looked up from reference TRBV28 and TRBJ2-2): DVKVTQSSRYLVKRTGEKVFLECVQDMDHENMFWYRQDPGLGLRLIYFSYDVKMKEKGDIPEGYSVSREKKERFSLILESASTNQTSMYLCASWGQMATGELFFGEGSRLTVL.

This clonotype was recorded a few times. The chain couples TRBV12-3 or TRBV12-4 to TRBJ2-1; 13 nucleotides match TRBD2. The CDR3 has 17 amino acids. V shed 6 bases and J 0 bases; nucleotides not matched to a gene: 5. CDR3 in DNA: TGTGCCAGCAGGACTAGCGGGGGGTTAAGCTCCTACAATGAGCAGTTCTTC. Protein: CASRTSGGLSSYNEQFF.

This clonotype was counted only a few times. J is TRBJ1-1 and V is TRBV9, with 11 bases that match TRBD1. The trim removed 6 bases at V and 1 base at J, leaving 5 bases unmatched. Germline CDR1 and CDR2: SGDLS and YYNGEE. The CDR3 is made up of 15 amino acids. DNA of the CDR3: TGTGCCAGCACCAGGACAGGGGGCTGGAACACTGAAGCTTTCTTT. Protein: CASTRTGGWNTEAFF.

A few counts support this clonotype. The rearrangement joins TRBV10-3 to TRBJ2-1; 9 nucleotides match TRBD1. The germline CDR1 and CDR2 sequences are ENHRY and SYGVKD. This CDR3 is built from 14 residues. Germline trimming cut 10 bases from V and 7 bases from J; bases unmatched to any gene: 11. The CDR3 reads CATGDREVLNEQFF. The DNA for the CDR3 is TGTGCCACTGGGGACAGGGAAGTGCTTAATGAGCAGTTCTTC.

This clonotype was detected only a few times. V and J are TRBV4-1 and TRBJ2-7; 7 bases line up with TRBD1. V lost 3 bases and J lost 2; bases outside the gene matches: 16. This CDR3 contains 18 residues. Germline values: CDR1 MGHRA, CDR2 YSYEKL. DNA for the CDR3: TGCGCCAGCAGCCAGCATGGGGGTCCAGGGGGTTCCGCCTACGAGCAGTACTTC. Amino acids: CASSQHGGPGGSAYEQYF.

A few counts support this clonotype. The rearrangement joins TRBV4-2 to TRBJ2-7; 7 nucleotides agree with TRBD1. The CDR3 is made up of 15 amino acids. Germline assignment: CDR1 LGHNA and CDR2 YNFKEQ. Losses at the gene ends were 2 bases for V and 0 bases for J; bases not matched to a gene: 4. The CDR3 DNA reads TGTGCCAGCAGCCAATTCCGGGACAGCTCCTACGAGCAGTACTTC. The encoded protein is CASSQFRDSSYEQYF.

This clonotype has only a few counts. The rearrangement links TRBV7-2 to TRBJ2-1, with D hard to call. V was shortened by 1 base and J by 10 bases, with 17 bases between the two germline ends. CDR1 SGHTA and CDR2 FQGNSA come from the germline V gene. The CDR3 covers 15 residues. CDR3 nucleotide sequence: TGTGCCAGCAGCTTAGAGAACGGCTACTCCCGGGAGCAGTTCTTC. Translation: CASSLENGYSREQFF.

The CDR3 here is CSAHMGLSGSYEQYF. The CDR3, as DNA: TGCAGTGCTCATATGGGACTATCAGGGTCCTACGAGCAGTACTTC. This chain links TRBV20-1 with TRBJ2-5; TRBD2 agrees at 7 bases. The end of the DNA aligns better with TRBJ2-7, so the J call may be wrong. The CDR3 runs 15 residues. CDR1 DFQATT and CDR2 SNEGSKA come from the germline V gene (reference sequence).

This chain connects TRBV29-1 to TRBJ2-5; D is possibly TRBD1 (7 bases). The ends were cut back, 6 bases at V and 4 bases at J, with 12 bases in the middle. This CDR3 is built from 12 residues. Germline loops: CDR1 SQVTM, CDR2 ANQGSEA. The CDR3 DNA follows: TGCAGCGTCGGGGGACAGACAGAGACCCAGTACTTC. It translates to CSVGGQTETQYF.

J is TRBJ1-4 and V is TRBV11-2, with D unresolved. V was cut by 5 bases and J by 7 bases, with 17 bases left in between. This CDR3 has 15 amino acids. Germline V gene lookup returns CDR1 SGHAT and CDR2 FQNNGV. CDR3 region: CASSLRTLKGEKLFF. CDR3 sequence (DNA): TGTGCCAGCAGCCTACGGACCCTCAAAGGTGAAAAACTGTTTTTT.

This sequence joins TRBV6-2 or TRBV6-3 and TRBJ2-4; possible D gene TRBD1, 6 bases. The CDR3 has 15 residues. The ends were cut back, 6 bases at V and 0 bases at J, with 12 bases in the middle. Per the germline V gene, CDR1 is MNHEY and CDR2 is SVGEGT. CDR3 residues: CASRDTGIAKNIQYF. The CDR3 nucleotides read TGTGCCAGCAGAGATACAGGGATAGCCAAAAACATTCAGTACTTC.

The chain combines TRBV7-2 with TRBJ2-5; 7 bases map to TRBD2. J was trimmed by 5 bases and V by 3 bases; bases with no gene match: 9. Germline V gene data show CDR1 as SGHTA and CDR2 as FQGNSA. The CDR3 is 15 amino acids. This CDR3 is CASSLRLADGETQYF. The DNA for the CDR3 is TGTGCCAGCAGCTTGCGACTAGCCGACGGGGAGACCCAGTACTTC.

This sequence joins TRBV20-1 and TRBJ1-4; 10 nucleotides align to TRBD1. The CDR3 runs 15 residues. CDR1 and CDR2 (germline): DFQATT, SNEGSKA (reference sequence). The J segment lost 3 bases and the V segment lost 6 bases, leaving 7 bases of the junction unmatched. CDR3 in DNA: TGCAGTGCAAAGATGGACAGGGGGGCTAATGAAAAACTGTTTTTT. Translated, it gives CSAKMDRGANEKLFF.

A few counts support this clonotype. The CDR3 here is CASTLDRINIQYF. The CDR3 DNA reads as TGTGCCAGCACCCTGGACAGAATAAACATTCAGTACTTC. V is TRBV7-9 and J is TRBJ2-4, with a weak D call TRBD1 (6 bases). Trimming cost V 7 bases and J 6 bases, with 13 bases left between them. The CDR3 extends over 13 amino acids. Per germline, CDR1 SEHNR and CDR2 FQNEAQ (reference sequence).

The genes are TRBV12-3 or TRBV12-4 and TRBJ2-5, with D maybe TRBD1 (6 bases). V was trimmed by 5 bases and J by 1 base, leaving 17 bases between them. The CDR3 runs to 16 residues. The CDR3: CASSPEPTGRQETQYF. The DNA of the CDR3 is TGTGCCAGCAGTCCAGAACCGACAGGACGCCAAGAGACCCAGTACTTC.

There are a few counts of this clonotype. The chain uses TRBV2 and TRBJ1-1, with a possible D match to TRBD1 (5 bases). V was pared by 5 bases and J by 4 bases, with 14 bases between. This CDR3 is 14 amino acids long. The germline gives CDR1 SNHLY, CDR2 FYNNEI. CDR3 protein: CASSPGLGGTEAFF. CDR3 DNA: TGTGCCAGCAGTCCAGGGTTAGGAGGCACTGAAGCTTTCTTT.

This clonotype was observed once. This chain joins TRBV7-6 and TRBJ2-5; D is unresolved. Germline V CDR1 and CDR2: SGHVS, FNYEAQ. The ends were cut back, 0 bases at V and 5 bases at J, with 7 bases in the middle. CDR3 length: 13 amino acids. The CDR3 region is CASSLAFWETQYF. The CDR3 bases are TGTGCCAGCAGCTTAGCTTTTTGGGAGACCCAGTACTTC.

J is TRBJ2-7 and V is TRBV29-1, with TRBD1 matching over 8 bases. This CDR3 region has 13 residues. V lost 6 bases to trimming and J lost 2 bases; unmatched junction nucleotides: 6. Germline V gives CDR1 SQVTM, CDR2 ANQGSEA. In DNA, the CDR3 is TGCAGCGTCCAGGGGGCCACCCCCTACGAGCAGTACTTC. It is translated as CSVQGATPYEQYF.

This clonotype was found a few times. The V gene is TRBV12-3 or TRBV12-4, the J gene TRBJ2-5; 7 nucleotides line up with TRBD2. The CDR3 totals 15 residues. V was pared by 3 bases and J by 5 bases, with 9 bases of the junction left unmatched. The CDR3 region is CASSFGGSVQETQYF. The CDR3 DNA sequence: TGTGCCAGCAGTTTTGGCGGGAGCGTCCAGGAGACCCAGTACTTC.

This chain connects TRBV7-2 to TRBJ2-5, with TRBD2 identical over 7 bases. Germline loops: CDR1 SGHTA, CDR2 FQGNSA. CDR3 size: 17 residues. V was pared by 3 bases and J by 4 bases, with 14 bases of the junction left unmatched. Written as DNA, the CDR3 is TGTGCCAGCAGCTTTGGGAGGGGTGGGAGACTCGCAGAGACCCAGTACTTC. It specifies CASSFGRGGRLAETQYF.

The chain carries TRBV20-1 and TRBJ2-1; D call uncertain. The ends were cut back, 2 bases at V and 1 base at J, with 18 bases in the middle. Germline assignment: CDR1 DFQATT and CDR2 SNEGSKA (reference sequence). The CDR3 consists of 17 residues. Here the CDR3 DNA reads TGCAGTGCTAGAAACCCCAACCCTCGTTTTTCCTACAATGAGCAGTTCTTC. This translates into CSARNPNPRFSYNEQFF.

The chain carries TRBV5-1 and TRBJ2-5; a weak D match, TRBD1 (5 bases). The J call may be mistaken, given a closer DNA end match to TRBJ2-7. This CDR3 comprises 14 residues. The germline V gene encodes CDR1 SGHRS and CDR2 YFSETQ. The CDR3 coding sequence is TGCGCCAGCAGCTTGCTAACGGGCAGGGACGAGCAGTACTTC. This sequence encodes CASSLLTGRDEQYF.

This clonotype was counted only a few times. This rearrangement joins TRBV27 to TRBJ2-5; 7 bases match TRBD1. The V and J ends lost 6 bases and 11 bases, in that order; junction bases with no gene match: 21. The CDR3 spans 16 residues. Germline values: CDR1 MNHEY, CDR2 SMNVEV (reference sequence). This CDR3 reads CASSLSRDSAAGEQYF. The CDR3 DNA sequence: TGTGCCAGCAGCCTAAGTCGGGACAGCGCCGCTGGGGAGCAGTACTTC.

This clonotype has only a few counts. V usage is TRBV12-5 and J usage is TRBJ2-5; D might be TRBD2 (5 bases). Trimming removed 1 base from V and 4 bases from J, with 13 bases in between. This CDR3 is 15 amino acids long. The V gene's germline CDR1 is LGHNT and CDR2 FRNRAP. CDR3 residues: CASGLETSGLETQYF. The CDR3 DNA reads TGTGCTAGTGGTTTGGAGACATCGGGGTTAGAGACCCAGTACTTC.

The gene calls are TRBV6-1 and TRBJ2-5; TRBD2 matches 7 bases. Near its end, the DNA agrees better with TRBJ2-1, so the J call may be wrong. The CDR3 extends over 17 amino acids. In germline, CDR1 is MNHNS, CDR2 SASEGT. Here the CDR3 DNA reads TGTGCCAGCAGTGTAGAGATGCGGGGGTACCTTGAAAATGAGCAGTTCTTC. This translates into CASSVEMRGYLENEQFF.

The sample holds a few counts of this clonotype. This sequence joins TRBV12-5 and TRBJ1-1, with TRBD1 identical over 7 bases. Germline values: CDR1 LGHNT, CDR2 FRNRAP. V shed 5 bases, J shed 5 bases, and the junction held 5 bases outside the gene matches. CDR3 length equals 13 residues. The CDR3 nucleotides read TGTGCTAGTGGTCCCACAGGGGTAACTGAAGCTTTCTTT. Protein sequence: CASGPTGVTEAFF.

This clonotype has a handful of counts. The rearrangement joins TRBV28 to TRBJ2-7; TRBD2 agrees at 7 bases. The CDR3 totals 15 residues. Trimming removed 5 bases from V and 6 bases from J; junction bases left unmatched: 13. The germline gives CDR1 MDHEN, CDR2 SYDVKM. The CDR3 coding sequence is TGTGCCAGCAGTCCATCCGGGACTATCTATATCGAGCAGTACTTC. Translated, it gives CASSPSGTIYIEQYF.

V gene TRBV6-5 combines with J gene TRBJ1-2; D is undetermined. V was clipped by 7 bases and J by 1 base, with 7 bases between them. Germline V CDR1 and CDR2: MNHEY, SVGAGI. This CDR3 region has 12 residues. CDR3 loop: CASKGSNYGYTF. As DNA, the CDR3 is TGTGCCAGCAAAGGGAGTAACTATGGCTACACCTTC.

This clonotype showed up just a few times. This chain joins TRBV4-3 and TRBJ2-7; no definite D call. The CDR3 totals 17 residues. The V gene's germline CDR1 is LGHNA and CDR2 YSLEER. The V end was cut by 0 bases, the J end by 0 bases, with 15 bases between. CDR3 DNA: TGCGCCAGCAGCCAAGACCTTGCTGGATGGTCCTCCTACGAGCAGTACTTC. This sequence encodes CASSQDLAGWSSYEQYF.